This T cell receptor beta chain was captured in a study of T cells in Graves' hyperthyroidism and ophthalmopathy. This clonotype was observed a handful of times. Authors of the study amplified TCR beta CDR3 regions from RNA transcripts. When the TCR CDR3 underwent first-round RT-PCR, the HTBI primer set was used. TCRdb ran MiXCR on the multiplex PCR reads and lists one entry per CDR3 protein. The top ten clones hold 45% to 50% of a sample with about 480,000 distinct CDR3 sequences, 22% of them seen once. The CDR3 covers 15 residues. In germline, CDR1 is SGHRS, CDR2 YFSETQ. V lost 3 bases to trimming and J lost 7 bases; unmatched junction nucleotides: 6.

The receptor was derived from a woman aged 70-85 years with Graves' ophthalmopathy. The sequenced sample was blood. The chain links TRBV5-1 to TRBJ1-6, with 8 bases aligning to TRBD1. CDR3 sequence: CASSSGQGPNSPLHF. CDR3 in DNA: TGCGCCAGCAGCTCCGGACAGGGACCCAATTCACCCCTCCACTTT.